What follows are 25 T cell receptor beta chains derived from one specimen sequenced in a study of shared clonotypes between healthy human individuals. CD45RO-negative cells were positively selected for CCR7, leaving out terminally differentiated effector memory CD45RA+ cells. The repertoire was sequenced with immunoSEQ multiplex PCR; TCRdb's copy has only in-frame clones and lacks some. The profile shows about 580,000 clones, 95% to 98% of them singletons. Source material: naive CD8+ T cells sorted from blood. These receptors all come from a man aged 25-40 years in good health.

The J gene is TRBJ2-2, the V gene TRBV7-9; no clear D. The germline V gene has CDR1 SEHNR and CDR2 FQNEAQ (reference sequence). Trimming stripped 1 base from V and 10 bases from J, with 13 bases between. The CDR3 has 14 amino acids. This CDR3 reads CASSLVSPSEELFF. The CDR3 region has the DNA TGTGCCAGCAGCTTAGTTTCACCCAGCGAGGAGCTGTTTTTT.

CDR3 DNA: TGTGCCAGCAGTTTATGGACTAGCGGGAGGGAAGGATGGGCAGATACGCAGTATTTT. Protein sequence: CASSLWTSGREGWADTQYF. J is TRBJ2-3 and V is TRBV27, with 15 bases identical to TRBD2. Germline V CDR1 and CDR2: MNHEY, SMNVEV (reference sequence). V lost 1 base, J lost 4 bases, and 9 bases stayed unmatched. This CDR3 is built from 19 residues.

The rearrangement joins TRBV28 to TRBJ2-3, with no clear D. Deletions cut 7 bases from V and 3 bases from J, with 8 bases between. CDR1 and CDR2 (germline): MDHEN, SYDVKM. CDR3 size: 12 residues. CDR3 sequence: CASIGETDTQYF. The DNA of the CDR3 is TGTGCCAGCATCGGAGAAACAGATACGCAGTATTTT.

Details on this clone: At the DNA level, this CDR3 is encoded by other sequences in the same sample as well. The V call is TRBV11-2, the J call TRBJ2-7; a weak D match, TRBD2 (5 bases). Germline V gene sequence: CDR1 SGHAT, CDR2 FQNNGV. V dropped 3 bases and J dropped 0 bases, with 6 bases sitting between them. The CDR3 contains 13 residues. The CDR3 here is CASSLAGSYEQYF. The CDR3 coding sequence is TGTGCCAGCAGCTTGGCGGGCTCCTACGAGCAGTACTTC.

The genes are TRBV7-8 and TRBJ1-1; D remains unclear. Per the germline V gene, CDR1 is SGHVS and CDR2 is FQNEAQ. CDR3 length: 14 residues. Trimming left V 5 bases short and J 5 bases short, with 15 bases between. The CDR3 reads CASSVSGVETEAFF. The CDR3 nucleotides read TGTGCCAGCAGCGTCTCCGGGGTAGAGACTGAAGCTTTCTTT.

V usage is TRBV5-8 and J usage is TRBJ2-2, with 9 bases identical to TRBD1. The CDR3 length is 16 residues. Germline CDR1 is SGHTS and CDR2 is YDEGEE. The V gene end was trimmed by 4 bases and the J gene end by 9 bases; junction bases not matched to a gene: 13. The CDR3 spells CASSVPGQGRRRELFF. The DNA of the CDR3 is TGTGCCAGCAGCGTACCGGGACAGGGAAGGAGGAGGGAGCTGTTTTTT. Full variable domain (rest looked up from reference TRBV5-8 and TRBJ2-2): EAGVTQSPTHLIKTRGQQATLRCSPISGHTSVYWYQQALGLGLQFLLWYDEGEERNRGNFPPRFSGRQFPNYSSELNVNALELEDSALYLCASSVPGQGRRRELFFGEGSRLTVL.

The rearrangement joins TRBV7-9 to TRBJ2-7; D is unclear. The CDR3 has 14 residues. Between the trimmed V and J ends, which lost 1 base and 2 bases, there was a span of 9 bases. Germline V gene sequence: CDR1 SEHNR, CDR2 FQNEAQ (reference sequence). This chain's CDR3 is CASSLGPRAYEQYF. The CDR3 DNA follows: TGTGCCAGCAGCTTAGGGCCCAGAGCCTACGAGCAGTACTTC.

In regard to this clone: Other DNA sequences in this sample translate to the same CDR3. This chain uses TRBV7-9 with TRBJ2-7; possibly TRBD2 for D (5 bases). CDR3 length: 14 amino acids. CDR1 is SEHNR, CDR2 FQNEAQ, per germline (reference sequence). V was cut by 3 bases and J by 2 bases, with 11 bases left in between. CDR3 in DNA: TGTGCCAGCAGCTTGGGCCGGGGTCCCTACGAGCAGTACTTC. Residues: CASSLGRGPYEQYF.

The chain carries TRBV5-1 and TRBJ2-1; 10 positions agree with TRBD2. CDR3 size: 17 residues. CDR1 SGHRS and CDR2 YFSETQ come from the germline V gene. Losses at the gene ends were 4 bases for V and 2 bases for J; bases not matched to a gene: 9. Written as DNA, the CDR3 is TGCGCCAGCAGCCTCCATCTAGCGGGAGTTGCCTACAATGAGCAGTTCTTC. Protein: CASSLHLAGVAYNEQFF.

This chain joins TRBV11-2 and TRBJ1-1, with a possible D match to TRBD1 (6 bases). The CDR3 is 16 amino acids. V was pared by 3 bases and J by 11 bases, with 25 bases between. Germline CDR1 SGHAT, CDR2 FQNNGV. The CDR3 DNA sequence: TGTGCCAGCAGCTTCACCCTGGACAGACTAACAAGTACGGCTTTCTTT. Protein product: CASSFTLDRLTSTAFF.

The chain carries TRBV5-1 and TRBJ2-7; D is perhaps TRBD1 (6 bases). This CDR3 has 14 amino acids. Germline V gene sequence: CDR1 SGHRS, CDR2 YFSETQ. The V end was cut by 8 bases, the J end by 3 bases, with 18 bases between. The CDR3 protein is CASRPRDNYYEQYF. The CDR3 coding sequence is TGCGCCAGTAGACCCCGGGACAACTACTACGAGCAGTACTTC.

The chain carries TRBV25-1 and TRBJ2-7; TRBD1 agrees at 7 bases. CDR3 size: 14 residues. The ends lost 5 bases at V and 7 bases at J; junction bases unmatched: 11. The germline V gene encodes CDR1 MGHDK and CDR2 SYGVNS. This CDR3 reads CASSLWDSGSEQYF. The CDR3 nucleotides read TGTGCCAGCAGTCTTTGGGACAGCGGTTCTGAGCAGTACTTC.

V and J are TRBV5-1 and TRBJ2-3, with D possibly matching TRBD2 (6 bases). CDR1 is SGHRS and CDR2 is YFSETQ in the germline V gene. Trimming cost V 0 bases and J 0 bases, with 8 bases left between them. The CDR3 runs to 15 residues. The CDR3 coding sequence is TGCGCCAGCAGCTTGGCCAGCGGGAGCACAGATACGCAGTATTTT. Translation gives CASSLASGSTDTQYF. Full variable domain (rest looked up from reference TRBV5-1 and TRBJ2-3): KAGVTQTPRYLIKTRGQQVTLSCSPISGHRSVSWYQQTPGQGLQFLFEYFSETQRNKGNFPGRFSGRQFSNSRSEMNVSTLELGDSALYLCASSLASGSTDTQYFGPGTRLTVL.

The gene calls are TRBV7-6 and TRBJ1-2; tentative D call: TRBD1 (5 bases). CDR1 SGHVS and CDR2 FNYEAQ come from the germline V gene. With 1 base removed from V and 0 bases from J, the gap between germline ends came to 9 bases. The length of the CDR3 is 15 residues. Here the CDR3 reads CASSLEGAANYGYTF. CDR3 DNA: TGTGCCAGCAGCTTAGAAGGGGCAGCTAACTATGGCTACACCTTC.

This clone was recorded only once. The genes are TRBV6-1 and TRBJ1-3; TRBD1 matches 10 bases. V lost 4 bases to trimming and J lost 0 bases; unmatched junction nucleotides: 3. This CDR3 spans 16 amino acids. Germline V lookup: CDR1 MNHNS, CDR2 SASEGT. CDR3 loop: CASSAGQGFSGNTIYF. The CDR3 nucleotides read TGTGCCAGCAGTGCGGGACAGGGGTTCTCTGGAAACACCATATATTTT.

The V gene is TRBV7-9, the J gene TRBJ2-6; 10 positions match TRBD1. The CDR3 is made up of 19 amino acids. Germline loops: CDR1 SEHNR, CDR2 FQNEAQ (reference sequence). V lost 7 bases, J lost 2 bases, and 14 bases stayed unmatched. CDR3 nucleotide sequence: TGTGCCAGCATTTCAACTCGGGACAGGGGTTCCCCTGGGGCCAACGTCCTGACTTTC. Its translation is CASISTRDRGSPGANVLTF.

The chain carries TRBV27 and TRBJ2-7; 10 bases fit TRBD2. The CDR3 is made up of 13 amino acids. Germline V lookup: CDR1 MNHEY, CDR2 SMNVEV (reference sequence). The junction had 4 bases not matched to a gene; V was cut back by 6 bases and J by 5 bases. The CDR3 sequence: CASRGTSVDEQYF. CDR3 nucleotide sequence: TGTGCCAGCAGAGGGACTAGCGTCGACGAGCAGTACTTC.

This sequence joins TRBV29-1 and TRBJ2-1; 15 bases fit TRBD2. The CDR3 length is 14 residues. V trimming: 7 bases; J trimming: 9 bases; junction bases outside the gene matches: 7. The germline CDR1 and CDR2 sequences are SQVTM and ANQGSEA. The CDR3 region has the DNA TGCAGCGCCAGGGGGACTAGCGGGAGGAGTGAGCAGTTCTTC. Residues: CSARGTSGRSEQFF.

The rearrangement uses TRBV9 and TRBJ2-7, with 9 bases lining up with TRBD2. The CDR3 totals 15 residues. Germline V CDR1 and CDR2: SGDLS, YYNGEE. Trimming removed 0 bases from V and 1 base from J; junction bases left unmatched: 2. The CDR3 loop is CASSVGLAASYEQYF. DNA of the CDR3: TGTGCCAGCAGCGTAGGACTAGCGGCGTCCTACGAGCAGTACTTC.

The V call is TRBV16, the J call TRBJ2-7; D uncertain. The CDR3 is 13 amino acids. Trimming stripped 2 bases from V and 3 bases from J, with 8 bases between. The V gene's germline CDR1 is KGHSY and CDR2 FQNENV. The CDR3 DNA follows: TGTGCCAGCAGCCAACATCCAATCTACGAGCAGTACTTC. Translating gives CASSQHPIYEQYF. The whole variable domain, filled in from reference TRBV16 and TRBJ2-7, reads GEEVAQTPKHLVRGEGQKAKLYCAPIKGHSYVFWYQQVLKNEFKFLISFQNENVFDETGMPKERFSAKCLPNSPCSLEIQATKLEDSAVYFCASSQHPIYEQYFGPGTRLTVT.

CDR3 sequence (DNA): TGTGCCAGCAGCTCCGGACAGTCGAGGGATGGCTACACCTTC. Amino acids: CASSSGQSRDGYTF. The chain employs TRBV7-8 and TRBJ1-2, with D possibly TRBD1 on 6 matching bases. This CDR3 spans 14 amino acids. The germline V and J ends were trimmed by 4 bases and 6 bases, with 15 bases remaining between them. Germline CDR1 is SGHVS and CDR2 is FQNEAQ.

The gene calls are TRBV4-3 and TRBJ1-2, with 7 nucleotides matching TRBD1. Germline V gene lookup returns CDR1 LGHNA and CDR2 YSLEER. This CDR3 is 13 amino acids long. The V segment lost 2 bases and the J segment 7 bases; nucleotides outside the gene matches: 4. DNA for the CDR3: TGCGCCAGCAGCCAAATGGACAGGTTTGGCTACACCTTC. This sequence encodes CASSQMDRFGYTF.

The chain combines TRBV7-8 with TRBJ2-7, with a weak D call TRBD2 (5 bases). The CDR3 is 12 residues long. Germline CDR1 and CDR2: SGHVS and FQNEAQ. Trimming left V 4 bases short and J 2 bases short, with 6 bases between. The CDR3 is CASSSGTYEQYF. The CDR3 DNA reads as TGTGCCAGCAGCTCCGGGACCTACGAGCAGTACTTC.

The chain uses TRBV10-3 and TRBJ1-1; the D is unclear. The CDR3 consists of 12 residues. V lost 3 bases and J 5 bases, leaving 7 bases between the germline ends. Germline V lookup: CDR1 ENHRY, CDR2 SYGVKD. CDR3 in DNA: TGTGCCATCAGTGATGGGCATACTGAAGCTTTCTTT. Translating it yields CAISDGHTEAFF.

There are a few counts of this clone. Other DNA sequences of this sample code for an identical CDR3. The chain links TRBV9 to TRBJ1-2; D might be TRBD1 (5 bases). The CDR3 runs to 11 residues. Germline-derived CDR1 and CDR2 are SGDLS and YYNGEE. V was clipped by 4 bases and J by 6 bases, with 7 bases between them. CDR3 nucleotides: TGTGCCAGCAGCTCCAGGGATGGCTACACCTTC. It yields the protein CASSSRDGYTF.